This TCR beta chain was sequenced in a study of shared clonotypes between healthy human individuals. The table came from immunoSEQ multiplex PCR; TCRdb's copy has only in-frame clones and leaves some out. Of about 1.5 million clones detected, approximately 97% appear once; the ten largest clones hold roughly 1.2%. CDR3 length equals 16 residues. CDR1 and CDR2 (germline): ENHRY, SYGVKD. V was cut by 3 bases and J by 9 bases, with 21 bases left in between. Sequenced sample: naive CD4+ T cells sorted from blood. Subset given: CD45RA+ positively selected. This sequence was found in a man aged 30 to 45 in good health. The chain links TRBV10-3 to TRBJ2-1; weak D call: TRBD2 (6 bases). CDR3 region: CAISEIRAGPAGEQFF. DNA of the CDR3: TGTGCCATCAGTGAAATCAGAGCGGGTCCCGCGGGTGAGCAGTTCTTC.